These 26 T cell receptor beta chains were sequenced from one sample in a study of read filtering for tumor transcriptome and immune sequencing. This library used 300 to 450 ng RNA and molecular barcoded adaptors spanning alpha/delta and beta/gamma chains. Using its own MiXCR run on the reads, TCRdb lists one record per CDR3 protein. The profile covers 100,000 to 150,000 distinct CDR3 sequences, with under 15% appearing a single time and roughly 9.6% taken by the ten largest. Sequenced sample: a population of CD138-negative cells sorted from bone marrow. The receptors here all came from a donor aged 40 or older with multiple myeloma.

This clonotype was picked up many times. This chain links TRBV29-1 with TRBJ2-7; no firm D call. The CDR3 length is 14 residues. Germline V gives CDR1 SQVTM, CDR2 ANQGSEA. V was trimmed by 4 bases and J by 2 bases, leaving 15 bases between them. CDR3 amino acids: CSVGGSSLAYEQYF. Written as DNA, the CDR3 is TGCAGCGTTGGAGGATCGTCTCTCGCCTACGAGCAGTACTTC.

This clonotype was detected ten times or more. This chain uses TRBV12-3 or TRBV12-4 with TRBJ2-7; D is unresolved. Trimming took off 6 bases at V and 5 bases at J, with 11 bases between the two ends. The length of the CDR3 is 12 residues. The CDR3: CASSRQVDEQYF. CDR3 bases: TGTGCCAGCAGCAGACAAGTTGACGAGCAGTACTTC.

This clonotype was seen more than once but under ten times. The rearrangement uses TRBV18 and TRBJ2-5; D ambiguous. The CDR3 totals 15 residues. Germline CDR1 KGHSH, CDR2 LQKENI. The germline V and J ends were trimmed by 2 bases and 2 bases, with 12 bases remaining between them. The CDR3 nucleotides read TGTGCCAGCTCACCAAACCCCGCCGTACAAGAGACCCAGTACTTC. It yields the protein CASSPNPAVQETQYF.

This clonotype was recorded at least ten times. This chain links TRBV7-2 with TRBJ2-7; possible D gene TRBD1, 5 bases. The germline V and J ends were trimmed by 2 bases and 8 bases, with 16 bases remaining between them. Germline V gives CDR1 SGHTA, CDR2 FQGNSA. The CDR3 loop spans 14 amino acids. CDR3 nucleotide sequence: TGTGCCAGCAGCTTACCTAGGGGTCCCCCTCAGCAGTACTTC. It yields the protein CASSLPRGPPQQYF.

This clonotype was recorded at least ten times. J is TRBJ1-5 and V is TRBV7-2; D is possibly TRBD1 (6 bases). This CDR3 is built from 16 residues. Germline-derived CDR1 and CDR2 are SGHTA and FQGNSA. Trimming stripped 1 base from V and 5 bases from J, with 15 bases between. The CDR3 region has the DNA TGTGCCAGCAGCTTAGTACCTTCAGGGGTGGATCAGCCCCAGCATTTT. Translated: CASSLVPSGVDQPQHF.

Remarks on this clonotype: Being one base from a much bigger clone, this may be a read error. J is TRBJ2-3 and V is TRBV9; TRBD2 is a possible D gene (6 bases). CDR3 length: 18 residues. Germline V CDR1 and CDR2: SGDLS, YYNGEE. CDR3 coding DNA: TGTGCCAGCAGCGTAGGTTCCCGTCAACTAGCAAACACAGATACGCGGTATTTT. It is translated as CASSVGSRQLANTDTRYF. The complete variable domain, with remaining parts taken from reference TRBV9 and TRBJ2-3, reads DSGVTQTPKHLITATGQRVTLRCSPRSGDLSVYWYQQSLDQGLQFLIQYYNGEERAKGNILERFSAQQFPDLHSELNLSSLELGDSALYFCASSVGSRQLANTDTRYFGPGTRLTVL.

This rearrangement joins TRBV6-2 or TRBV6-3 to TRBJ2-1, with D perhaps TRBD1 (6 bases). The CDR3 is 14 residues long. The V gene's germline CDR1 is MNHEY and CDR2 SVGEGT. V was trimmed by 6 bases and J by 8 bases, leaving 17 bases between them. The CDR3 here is CASSQGGAWDEQFF. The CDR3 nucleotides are TGTGCCAGCAGCCAAGGGGGAGCTTGGGATGAGCAGTTCTTC.

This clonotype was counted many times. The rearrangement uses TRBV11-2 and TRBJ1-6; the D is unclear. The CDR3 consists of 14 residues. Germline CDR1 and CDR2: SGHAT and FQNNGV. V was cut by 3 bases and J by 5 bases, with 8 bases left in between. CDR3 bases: TGTGCCAGCAGCTTCACGACGGATAATTCACCCCTCCACTTT. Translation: CASSFTTDNSPLHF.

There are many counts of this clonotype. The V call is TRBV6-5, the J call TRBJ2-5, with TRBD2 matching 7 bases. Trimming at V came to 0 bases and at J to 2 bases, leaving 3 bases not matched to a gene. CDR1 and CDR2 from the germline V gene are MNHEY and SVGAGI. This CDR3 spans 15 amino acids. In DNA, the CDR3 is TGTGCCAGCAGTTACTCGGGAGGGAGGCAAGAGACCCAGTACTTC. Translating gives CASSYSGGRQETQYF.

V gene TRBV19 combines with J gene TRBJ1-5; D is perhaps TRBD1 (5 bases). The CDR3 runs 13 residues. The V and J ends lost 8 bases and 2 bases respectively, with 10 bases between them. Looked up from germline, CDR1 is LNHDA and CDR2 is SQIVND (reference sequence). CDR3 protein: CASGGGGNQPQHF. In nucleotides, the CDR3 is TGTGCCAGTGGGGGTGGGGGCAATCAGCCCCAGCATTTT.

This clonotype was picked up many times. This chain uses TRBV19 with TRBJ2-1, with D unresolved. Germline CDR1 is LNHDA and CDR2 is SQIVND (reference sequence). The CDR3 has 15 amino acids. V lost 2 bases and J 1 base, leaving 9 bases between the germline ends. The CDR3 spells CASSISGVSYNEQFF. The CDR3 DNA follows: TGTGCCAGTAGTATATCCGGAGTTTCCTACAATGAGCAGTTCTTC.

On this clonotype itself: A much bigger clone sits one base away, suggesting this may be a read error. The CDR3 reads CASSYGGVYSEQFF. CDR3 sequence (DNA): TGTGCCAGCAGTTACGGGGGAGTGTACAGTGAGCAGTTCTTC. V usage is TRBV6-6 and J usage is TRBJ2-1, with D perhaps given as TRBD1 or TRBD2 (5 bases each). The CDR3 totals 14 residues. From germline, CDR1 is MNHNY and CDR2 SVGAGI (reference sequence).

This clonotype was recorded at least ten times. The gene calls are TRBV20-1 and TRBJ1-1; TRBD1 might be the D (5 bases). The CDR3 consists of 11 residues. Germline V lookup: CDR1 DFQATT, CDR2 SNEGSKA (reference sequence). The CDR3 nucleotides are TGCAGCTCGGGGGAGAACACTGAAGCTTTCTTT. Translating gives CSSGENTEAFF.

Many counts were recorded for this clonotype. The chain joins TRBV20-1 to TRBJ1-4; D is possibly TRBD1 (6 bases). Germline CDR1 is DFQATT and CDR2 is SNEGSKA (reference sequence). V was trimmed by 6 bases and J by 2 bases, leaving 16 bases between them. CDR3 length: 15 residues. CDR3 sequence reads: CSAPDSQNTNEKLFF. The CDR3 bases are TGCAGTGCCCCGGACAGTCAAAACACTAATGAAAAACTGTTTTTT.

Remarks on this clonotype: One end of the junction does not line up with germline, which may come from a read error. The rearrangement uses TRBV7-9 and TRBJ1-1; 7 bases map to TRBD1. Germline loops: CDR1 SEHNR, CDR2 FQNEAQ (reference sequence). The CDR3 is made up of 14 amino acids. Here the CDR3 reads CASRRQGPNTEAYF. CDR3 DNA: TGTGCCAGCAGAAGACAGGGTCCTAACACTGAAGCTTACTTT.

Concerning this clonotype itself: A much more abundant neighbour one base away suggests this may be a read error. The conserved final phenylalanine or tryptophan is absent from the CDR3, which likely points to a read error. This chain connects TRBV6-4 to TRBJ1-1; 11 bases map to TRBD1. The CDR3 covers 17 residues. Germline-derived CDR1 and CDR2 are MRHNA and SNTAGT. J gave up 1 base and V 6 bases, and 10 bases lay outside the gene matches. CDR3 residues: CASSPGQGVPGNTEAFS. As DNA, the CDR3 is TGTGCCAGCAGCCCGGGACAGGGGGTGCCGGGGAACACTGAAGCTTTCTCT.

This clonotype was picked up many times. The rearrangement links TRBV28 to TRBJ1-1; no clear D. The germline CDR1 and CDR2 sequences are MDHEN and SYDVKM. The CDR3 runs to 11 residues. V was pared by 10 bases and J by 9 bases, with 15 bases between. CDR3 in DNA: TGTGCCACCATCTCGGAGGGAAAAGCTTTCTTT. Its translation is CATISEGKAFF.

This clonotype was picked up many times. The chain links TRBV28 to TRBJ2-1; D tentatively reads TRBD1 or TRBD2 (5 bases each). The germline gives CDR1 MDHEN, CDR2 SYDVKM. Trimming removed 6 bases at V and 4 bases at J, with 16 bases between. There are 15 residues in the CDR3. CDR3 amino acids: CASSSGTATYNEQFF. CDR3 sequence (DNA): TGTGCCAGCAGCTCCGGGACCGCCACTTACAATGAGCAGTTCTTC.

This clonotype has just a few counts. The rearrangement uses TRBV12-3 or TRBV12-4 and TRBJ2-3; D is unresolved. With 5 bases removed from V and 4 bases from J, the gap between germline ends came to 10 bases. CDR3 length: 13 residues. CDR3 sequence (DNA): TGTGCCAGCAGTCTCAGAGCAGCAGATACGCAGTATTTT. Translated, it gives CASSLRAADTQYF.

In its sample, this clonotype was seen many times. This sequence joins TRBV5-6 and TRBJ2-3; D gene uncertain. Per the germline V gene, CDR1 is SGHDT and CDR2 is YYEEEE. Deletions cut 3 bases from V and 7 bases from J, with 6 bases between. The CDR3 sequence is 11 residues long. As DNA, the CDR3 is TGTGCCAGCAGCTACGTCCATACGCAGTATTTT. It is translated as CASSYVHTQYF.

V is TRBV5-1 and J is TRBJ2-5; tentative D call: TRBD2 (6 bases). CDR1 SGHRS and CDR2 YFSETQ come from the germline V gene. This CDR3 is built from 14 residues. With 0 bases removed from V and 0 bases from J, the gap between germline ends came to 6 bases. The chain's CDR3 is CASSLGTNQETQYF. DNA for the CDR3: TGCGCCAGCAGCTTGGGGACTAACCAAGAGACCCAGTACTTC. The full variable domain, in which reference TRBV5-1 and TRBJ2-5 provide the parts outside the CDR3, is KAGVTQTPRYLIKTRGQQVTLSCSPISGHRSVSWYQQTPGQGLQFLFEYFSETQRNKGNFPGRFSGRQFSNSRSEMNVSTLELGDSALYLCASSLGTNQETQYFGPGTRLLVL.

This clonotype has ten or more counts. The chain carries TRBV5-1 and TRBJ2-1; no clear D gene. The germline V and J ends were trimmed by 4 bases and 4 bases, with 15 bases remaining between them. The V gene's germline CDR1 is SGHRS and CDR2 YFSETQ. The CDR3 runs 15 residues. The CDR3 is CASSLGPYEYNEQFF. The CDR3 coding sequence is TGCGCCAGCAGCCTAGGACCGTACGAGTACAATGAGCAGTTCTTC.

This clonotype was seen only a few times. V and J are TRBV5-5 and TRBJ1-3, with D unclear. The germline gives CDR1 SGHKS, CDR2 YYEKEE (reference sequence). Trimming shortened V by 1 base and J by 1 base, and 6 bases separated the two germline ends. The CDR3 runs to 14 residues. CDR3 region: CASSLLPSGNTIYF. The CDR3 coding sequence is TGTGCCAGCAGCTTGTTGCCGTCTGGAAACACCATATATTTT.

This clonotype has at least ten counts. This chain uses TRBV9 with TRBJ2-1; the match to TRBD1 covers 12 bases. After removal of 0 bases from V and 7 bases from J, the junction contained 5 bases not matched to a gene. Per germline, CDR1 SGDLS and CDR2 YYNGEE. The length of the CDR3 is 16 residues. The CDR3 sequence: CASSVGGTGGMNEQFF. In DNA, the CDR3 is TGTGCCAGCAGCGTAGGTGGGACAGGGGGCATGAATGAGCAGTTCTTC.

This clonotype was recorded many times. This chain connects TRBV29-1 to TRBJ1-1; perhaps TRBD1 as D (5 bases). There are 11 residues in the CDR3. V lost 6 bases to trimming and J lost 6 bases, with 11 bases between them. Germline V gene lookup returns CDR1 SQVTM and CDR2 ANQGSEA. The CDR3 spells CSVQGAAEAFF. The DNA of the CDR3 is TGCAGCGTCCAGGGAGCGGCTGAAGCTTTCTTT.

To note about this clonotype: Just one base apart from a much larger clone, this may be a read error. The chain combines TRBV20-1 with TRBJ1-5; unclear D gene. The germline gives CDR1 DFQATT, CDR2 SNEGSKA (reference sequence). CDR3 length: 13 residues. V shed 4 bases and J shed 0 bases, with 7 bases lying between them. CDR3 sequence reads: CSATEFSNQPQHF. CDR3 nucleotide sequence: TGCAGTGCTACCGAATTTAGCAATCAGCCCCAGCATTTT.